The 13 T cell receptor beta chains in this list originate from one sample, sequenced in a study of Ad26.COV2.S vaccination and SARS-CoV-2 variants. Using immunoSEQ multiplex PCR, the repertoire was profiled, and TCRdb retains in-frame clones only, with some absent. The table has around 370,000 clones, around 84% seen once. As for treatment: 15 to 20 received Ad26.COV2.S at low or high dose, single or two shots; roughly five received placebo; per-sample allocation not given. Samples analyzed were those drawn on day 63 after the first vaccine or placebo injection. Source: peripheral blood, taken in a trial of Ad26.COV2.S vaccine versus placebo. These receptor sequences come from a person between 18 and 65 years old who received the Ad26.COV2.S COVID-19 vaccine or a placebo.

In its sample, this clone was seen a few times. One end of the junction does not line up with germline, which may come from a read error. The CDR3 DNA reads as TGCGCCAGCAGCCGGGAGACCCCGCCTAGGTTCTTC. Amino acids: CASSRETPPRFF. V gene TRBV5-1 combines with J gene TRBJ1-2, with no clear D. Germline V gene sequence: CDR1 SGHRS, CDR2 YFSETQ. This CDR3 is 12 amino acids long.

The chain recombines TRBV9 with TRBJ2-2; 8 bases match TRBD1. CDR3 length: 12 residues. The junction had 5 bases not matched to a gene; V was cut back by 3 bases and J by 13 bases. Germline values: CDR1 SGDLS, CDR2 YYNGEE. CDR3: CASSGDDRGLFF. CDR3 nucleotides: TGTGCCAGCAGCGGAGACGACAGGGGGCTGTTTTTT.

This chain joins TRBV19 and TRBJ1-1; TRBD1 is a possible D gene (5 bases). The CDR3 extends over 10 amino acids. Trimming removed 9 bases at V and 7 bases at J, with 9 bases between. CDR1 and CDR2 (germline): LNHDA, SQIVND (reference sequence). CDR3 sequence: CASGDGEAFF. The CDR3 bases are TGTGCCAGCGGGGACGGTGAAGCTTTCTTT. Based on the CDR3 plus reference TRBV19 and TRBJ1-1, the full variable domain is DGGITQSPKYLFRKEGQNVTLSCEQNLNHDAMYWYRQDPGQGLRLIYYSQIVNDFQKGDIAEGYSVSREKKESFPLTVTSAQKNPTAFYLCASGDGEAFFGQGTRLTVV.

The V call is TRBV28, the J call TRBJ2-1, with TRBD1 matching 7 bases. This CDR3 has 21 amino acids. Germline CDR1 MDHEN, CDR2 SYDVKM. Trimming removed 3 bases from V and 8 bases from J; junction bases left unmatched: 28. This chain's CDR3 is CASSFKGLTGFYINTWDEQFF. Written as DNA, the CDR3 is TGTGCCAGCAGTTTTAAGGGTCTGACAGGGTTTTATATCAATACCTGGGATGAGCAGTTCTTC. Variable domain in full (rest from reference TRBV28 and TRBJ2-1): DVKVTQSSRYLVKRTGEKVFLECVQDMDHENMFWYRQDPGLGLRLIYFSYDVKMKEKGDIPEGYSVSREKKERFSLILESASTNQTSMYLCASSFKGLTGFYINTWDEQFFGPGTRLTVL.

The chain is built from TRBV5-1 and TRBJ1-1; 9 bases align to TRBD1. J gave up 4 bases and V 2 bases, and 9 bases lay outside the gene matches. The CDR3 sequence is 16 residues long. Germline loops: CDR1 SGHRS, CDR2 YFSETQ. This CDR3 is CASSFTGGGKVTEAFF. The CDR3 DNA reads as TGCGCCAGCAGCTTTACAGGGGGCGGGAAAGTCACTGAAGCTTTCTTT.

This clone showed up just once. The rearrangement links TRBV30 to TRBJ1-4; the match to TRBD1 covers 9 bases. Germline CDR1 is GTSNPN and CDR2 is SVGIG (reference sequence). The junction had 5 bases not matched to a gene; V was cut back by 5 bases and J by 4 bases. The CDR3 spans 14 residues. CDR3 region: CAWDAGQGNEKLFF. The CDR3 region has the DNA TGTGCCTGGGATGCGGGACAGGGTAATGAAAAACTGTTTTTT. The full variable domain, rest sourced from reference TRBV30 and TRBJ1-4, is SQTIHQWPATLVQPVGSPLSLECTVEGTSNPNLYWYRQAAGRGLQLLFYSVGIGQISSEVPQNLSASRPQDRQFILSSKKLLLSDSGFYLCAWDAGQGNEKLFFGSGTQLSVL.

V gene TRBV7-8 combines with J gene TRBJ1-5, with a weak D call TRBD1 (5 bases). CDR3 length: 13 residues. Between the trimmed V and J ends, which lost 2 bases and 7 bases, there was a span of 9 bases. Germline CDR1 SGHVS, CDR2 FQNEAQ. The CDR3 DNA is TGTGCCAGCAGCTTACAGGGTGGCCAGCCCCAGCATTTT. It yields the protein CASSLQGGQPQHF.

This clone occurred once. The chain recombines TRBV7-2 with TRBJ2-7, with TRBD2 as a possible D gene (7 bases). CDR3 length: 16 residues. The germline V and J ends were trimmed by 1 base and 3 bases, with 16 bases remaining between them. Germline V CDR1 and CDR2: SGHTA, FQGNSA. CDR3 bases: TGTGCCAGCAGCTTAGTAGGCGGGGGCCCCTTCTACGAGCAGTACTTC. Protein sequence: CASSLVGGGPFYEQYF.

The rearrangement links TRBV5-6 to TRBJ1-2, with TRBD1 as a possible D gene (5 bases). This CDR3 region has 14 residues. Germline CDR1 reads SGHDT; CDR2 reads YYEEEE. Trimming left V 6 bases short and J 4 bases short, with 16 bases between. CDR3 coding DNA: TGTGCCAGCACCGAACCTGGGGGAACCTATGGCTACACCTTC. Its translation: CASTEPGGTYGYTF.

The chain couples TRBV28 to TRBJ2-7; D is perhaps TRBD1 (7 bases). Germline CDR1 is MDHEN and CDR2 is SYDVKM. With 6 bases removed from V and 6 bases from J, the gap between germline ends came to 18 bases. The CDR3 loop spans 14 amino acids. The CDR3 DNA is TGTGCCAGCAGGGCGGGACAGCACCTCCTCGAGCAGTACTTC. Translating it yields CASRAGQHLLEQYF.

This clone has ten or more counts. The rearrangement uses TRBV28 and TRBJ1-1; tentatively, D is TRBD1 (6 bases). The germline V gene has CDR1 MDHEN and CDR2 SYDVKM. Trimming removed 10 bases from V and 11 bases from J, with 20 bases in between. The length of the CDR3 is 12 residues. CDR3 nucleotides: TGTGCCACCAAAGAGGGGGACAAGAGGGCTTTCTTT. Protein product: CATKEGDKRAFF.

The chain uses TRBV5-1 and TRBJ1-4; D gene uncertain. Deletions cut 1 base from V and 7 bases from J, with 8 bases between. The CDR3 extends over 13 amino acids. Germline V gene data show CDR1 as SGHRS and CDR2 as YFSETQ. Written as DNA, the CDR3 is TGCGCCAGCAGCTTGTTAGCCCCTGAAAAACTGTTTTTT. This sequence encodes CASSLLAPEKLFF.

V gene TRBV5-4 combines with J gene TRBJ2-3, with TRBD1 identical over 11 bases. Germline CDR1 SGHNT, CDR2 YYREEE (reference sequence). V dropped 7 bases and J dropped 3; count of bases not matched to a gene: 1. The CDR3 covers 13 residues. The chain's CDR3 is CASGDRGTDTQYF. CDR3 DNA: TGTGCCAGCGGGGACAGGGGGACAGATACGCAGTATTTT. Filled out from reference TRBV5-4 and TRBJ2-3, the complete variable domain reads ETGVTQSPTHLIKTRGQQVTLRCSSQSGHNTVSWYQQALGQGPQFIFQYYREEENGRGNFPPRFSGLQFPNYSSELNVNALELDDSALYLCASGDRGTDTQYFGPGTRLTVL.